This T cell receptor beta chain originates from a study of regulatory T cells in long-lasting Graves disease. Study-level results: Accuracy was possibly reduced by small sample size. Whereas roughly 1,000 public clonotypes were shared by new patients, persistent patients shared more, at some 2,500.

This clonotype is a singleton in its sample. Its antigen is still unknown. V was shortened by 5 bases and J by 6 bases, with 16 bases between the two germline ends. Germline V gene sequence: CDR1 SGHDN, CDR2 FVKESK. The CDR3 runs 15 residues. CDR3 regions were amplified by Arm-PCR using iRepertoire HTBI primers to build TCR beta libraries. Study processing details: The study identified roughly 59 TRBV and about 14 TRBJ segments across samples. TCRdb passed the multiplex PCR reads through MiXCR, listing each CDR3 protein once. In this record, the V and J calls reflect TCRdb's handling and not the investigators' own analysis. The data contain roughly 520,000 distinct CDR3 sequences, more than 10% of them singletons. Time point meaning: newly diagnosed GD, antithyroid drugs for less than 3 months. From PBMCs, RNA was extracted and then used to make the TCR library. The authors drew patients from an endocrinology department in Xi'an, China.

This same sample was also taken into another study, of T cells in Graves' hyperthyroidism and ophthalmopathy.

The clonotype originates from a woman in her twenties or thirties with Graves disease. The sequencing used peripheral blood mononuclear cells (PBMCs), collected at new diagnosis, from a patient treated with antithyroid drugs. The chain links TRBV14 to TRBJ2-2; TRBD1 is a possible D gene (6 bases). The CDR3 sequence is CASSILGDIAGELFF. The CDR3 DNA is TGTGCCAGCAGCATACTAGGGGACATTGCCGGGGAGCTGTTTTTT.